Presented here are 30 T cell receptor beta chains from one specimen sequenced in a study of monozygotic twins with inflammatory bowel disease. Using the 5' RACE reads, TCRdb records one entry per CDR3 protein without DNA. This sample contains approximately 120,000 distinct CDR3 sequences. The sample comprised blood. Receptor source: a human donor with ulcerative colitis or Crohn's disease, or a healthy co-twin of an affected twin (not recorded which).

The chain links TRBV7-9 to TRBJ1-2; TCRdb designates TRBD1, a call that cannot be tested without DNA. The CDR3 totals 14 residues. CDR1 is SEHNR and CDR2 is FQNEAQ in the germline V gene (reference sequence). This CDR3 is CASPPPGQSYGYTF. Filled out from reference TRBV7-9 and TRBJ1-2, the complete variable domain reads DTGVSQNPRHKITKRGQNVTFRCDPISEHNRLYWYRQTLGQGPEFLTYFQNEAQLEKSRLLSDRFSAERPKGSFSTLEIQRTEQGDSAMYLCASPPPGQSYGYTFGSGTRLTVV.

The chain links TRBV7-2 to TRBJ2-4; TCRdb returns TRBD1, unconfirmable since there is no DNA. Germline V gives CDR1 SGHTA, CDR2 FQGNSA. The CDR3 has 15 amino acids. CDR3 amino acids: CASSLGGVTVSIQYF.

The rearrangement links TRBV2 to TRBJ2-1; TCRdb calls TRBD2, which cannot be checked without DNA. CDR1 and CDR2 from the germline V gene are SNHLY and FYNNEI. The CDR3 runs 15 residues. CDR3 residues: CASSERRGGYNEQFF.

The chain's CDR3 is CSADSGHFSNQPQHF. The rearrangement uses TRBV20-1 and TRBJ1-5; TCRdb's assignment of TRBD1 cannot be checked, as there is no DNA. The CDR3 spans 15 residues. From germline, CDR1 is DFQATT and CDR2 SNEGSKA (reference sequence).

The gene calls are TRBV12-3 or TRBV12-4 and TRBJ2-7. The CDR3 consists of 12 residues. The CDR3 sequence is CASSLTVYEQYF.

The rearrangement joins TRBV10-3 to TRBJ2-3; there is no DNA to check the TCRdb D call of TRBD2. Germline-derived CDR1 and CDR2 are ENHRY and SYGVKD. CDR3 size: 14 residues. Here the CDR3 reads CAIMGLGSADTQYF.

The genes are TRBV6-1 and TRBJ2-7; TCRdb picks TRBD1, but there is no DNA to check that call. This CDR3 comprises 15 residues. From germline, CDR1 is MNHNS and CDR2 SASEGT. The CDR3 spells CASSPDRGGGSEQYF.

The rearrangement uses TRBV5-1 and TRBJ2-7; lacking DNA, the TRBD1 call made by TCRdb goes unchecked. Per the germline V gene, CDR1 is SGHRS and CDR2 is YFSETQ. The CDR3 is 14 residues long. CDR3 residues: CASSGGTGGYEQYF.

The rearrangement joins TRBV5-1 to TRBJ1-1. Germline loops: CDR1 SGHRS, CDR2 YFSETQ. This CDR3 comprises 17 residues. CDR3 residues: CASSLAGRFEKDTEAFF.

The chain joins TRBV28 to TRBJ1-2; TCRdb designates TRBD1, a call that cannot be tested without DNA. The germline CDR1 and CDR2 sequences are MDHEN and SYDVKM. The CDR3 covers 14 residues. CDR3 amino acids: CASGRTAGNYGYTF.

The chain is built from TRBV27 and TRBJ2-7. This CDR3 is built from 14 residues. Germline loops: CDR1 MNHEY, CDR2 SMNVEV (reference sequence). This CDR3 is CASSLIGASYEQYF.

The V gene is TRBV9, the J gene TRBJ2-1; TCRdb gives TRBD2 as the D gene, but with no DNA this cannot be confirmed. This CDR3 spans 18 amino acids. The V gene's germline CDR1 is SGDLS and CDR2 YYNGEE. CDR3 region: CASSIAPAGTSGPNEQFF.

This chain uses TRBV5-1 with TRBJ2-3; TCRdb selects TRBD1, and the lack of DNA leaves this call unchecked. The CDR3 extends over 14 amino acids. In germline, CDR1 is SGHRS, CDR2 YFSETQ. CDR3 region: CASSSGLGPDTQYF.

V and J are TRBV29-1 and TRBJ1-4; the D gene TCRdb calls, TRBD1, cannot be checked with no DNA. This CDR3 contains 14 residues. Germline V CDR1 and CDR2: SQVTM, ANQGSEA. The CDR3 is CSVEDPGRNEKLFF.

The chain has TRBV5-1 and TRBJ1-4. CDR3 size: 15 residues. Germline assignment: CDR1 SGHRS and CDR2 YFSETQ. The CDR3 spells CASSLGWRENEKLFF.

Here the CDR3 reads CATGTSGTYEQYF. The V call is TRBV24-1, the J call TRBJ2-7; TCRdb indicates TRBD2, and absent DNA this call remains unverified. The CDR3 is 13 amino acids. The germline CDR1 and CDR2 sequences are KGHDR and SFDVKD.

This chain joins TRBV6-2 or TRBV6-3 and TRBJ2-2; checking the TCRdb D call of TRBD1 is not possible without DNA. CDR3 length: 16 amino acids. Germline lookup yields CDR1 MNHEY and CDR2 SVGEGT. The CDR3 sequence is CASKTGGAGNTGELFF.

V is TRBV20-1 and J is TRBJ1-4; without DNA, the TCRdb call of TRBD1 cannot be checked. There are 13 residues in the CDR3. CDR1 DFQATT and CDR2 SNEGSKA come from the germline V gene (reference sequence). The CDR3 reads CSAPGVIGEKLFF.

This chain links TRBV20-1 with TRBJ1-6. The germline gives CDR1 DFQATT, CDR2 SNEGSKA (reference sequence). CDR3 size: 13 residues. CDR3 sequence reads: CSASSSYNSPLHF.

CDR3 amino acids: CSTSRSYNEQFF. This chain connects TRBV29-1 to TRBJ2-1. The CDR3 runs 12 residues. Germline V gene sequence: CDR1 SQVTM, CDR2 ANQGSEA.

V usage is TRBV7-6 and J usage is TRBJ2-4; TCRdb names TRBD2, which stays unverified in the absence of DNA. From germline, CDR1 is SGHVS and CDR2 FNYEAQ. The CDR3 contains 16 residues. The CDR3 is CASSNPLARTKNIQYF.

The rearrangement joins TRBV20-1 to TRBJ2-1. Germline lookup yields CDR1 DFQATT and CDR2 SNEGSKA (reference sequence). This CDR3 is 16 amino acids long. The CDR3: CSASLASGDSYNEQFF.

The chain links TRBV7-2 to TRBJ2-5; the TRBD1 assignment by TCRdb is unverifiable without DNA. Germline-derived CDR1 and CDR2 are SGHTA and FQGNSA. The CDR3 extends over 14 amino acids. This CDR3 reads CASSYGTGGETQYF.

This sequence joins TRBV3-1 and TRBJ2-3; without DNA, the TCRdb call of TRBD2 cannot be checked. In germline, CDR1 is LGHDT, CDR2 YNNKEL (reference sequence). CDR3 length: 16 amino acids. CDR3 sequence: CASSQDQGLLTDTQYF.

The V and J genes are TRBV12-3 or TRBV12-4 and TRBJ1-6; TCRdb calls TRBD1, which cannot be checked without DNA. The CDR3 has 13 residues. CDR3 amino acids: CATADRGHSPLHF.

This rearrangement joins TRBV7-2 to TRBJ2-7. Germline V gene lookup returns CDR1 SGHTA and CDR2 FQGNSA. This CDR3 has 12 amino acids. The CDR3 loop is CASSLAGHEQYF. The variable domain in full, with the rest retrieved from reference TRBV7-2 and TRBJ2-7, is GAGVSQSPSNKVTEKGKDVELRCDPISGHTALYWYRQSLGQGLEFLIYFQGNSAPDKSGLPSDRFSAERTGGSVSTLTIQRTQQEDSAVYLCASSLAGHEQYFGPGTRLTVT.

The V call is TRBV6-1, the J call TRBJ2-2; the TRBD2 assignment by TCRdb is unverifiable without DNA. The CDR3 spans 14 residues. Germline CDR1 reads MNHNS; CDR2 reads SASEGT. The CDR3 spells CASSSGLAGGELFF.

The rearrangement joins TRBV5-6 to TRBJ1-4. There are 15 residues in the CDR3. Germline CDR1 is SGHDT and CDR2 is YYEEEE. The CDR3 spells CASSLRGSFNEKLFF.

The chain uses TRBV13 and TRBJ2-1; lacking DNA, the TRBD2 call made by TCRdb goes unchecked. Germline V lookup: CDR1 PRHDT, CDR2 FYEKMQ (reference sequence). The CDR3 totals 17 residues. The CDR3 reads CASSPFQAGGLHNEQFF.

V and J are TRBV10-3 and TRBJ2-7; TCRdb's D call, TRBD1, is unchecked because there is no DNA. The CDR3 contains 13 residues. CDR1 is ENHRY, CDR2 SYGVKD, per germline. CDR3 amino acids: CAISETQGTEQYF.